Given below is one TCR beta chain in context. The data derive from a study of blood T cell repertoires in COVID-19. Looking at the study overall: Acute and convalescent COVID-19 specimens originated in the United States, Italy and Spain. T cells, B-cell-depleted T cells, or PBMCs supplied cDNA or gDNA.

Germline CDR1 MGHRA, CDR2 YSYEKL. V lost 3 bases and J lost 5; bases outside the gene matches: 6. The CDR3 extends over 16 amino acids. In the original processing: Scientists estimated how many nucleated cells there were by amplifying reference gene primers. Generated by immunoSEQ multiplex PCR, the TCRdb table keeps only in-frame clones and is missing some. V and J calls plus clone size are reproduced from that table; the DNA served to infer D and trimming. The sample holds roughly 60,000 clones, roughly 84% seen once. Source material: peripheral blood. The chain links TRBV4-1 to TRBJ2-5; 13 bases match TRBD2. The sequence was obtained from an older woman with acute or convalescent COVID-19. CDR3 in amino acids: CASSQRLAGGRETQYF. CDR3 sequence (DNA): TGCGCCAGCAGCCAGAGACTAGCGGGGGGCCGCGAGACCCAGTACTTC.